Listed below are T cell receptor beta chains from one sample, sequenced in a study of cytomegalovirus exposure and HLA in healthy donors. Produced via immunoSEQ multiplex PCR; TCRdb's table is partial and in-frame only. The table lists about 110,000 clones, roughly 80% of them singletons. The specimen sequenced was PBMCs. The receptors come from a man in his forties or fifties in good health and CMV-seronegative. The CDR3 runs from the conserved cysteine through the conserved F or W. D genes are given only for firm matches. Clone size, where shown, is once, few, many, or a class for clones that have expanded.

clone size,J gene,V gene,D gene,CDR3 DNA,CDR3 protein
-,TRBJ1-6,TRBV29-1,-,TGCAGACCTGAAAGGGGGAAGAGGAATAATTCACCCCTCCACTTT,CRPERGKRNNSPLHF
-,TRBJ1-2,TRBV10-3,-,TGTGCCATCAGTGACTTTGGCAGGCAGGGTGGCTACACCTTC,CAISDFGRQGGYTF
-,TRBJ1-1,TRBV7-9,-,TGTGCCAGCAGCTTCACGGTGAACACTGAAGCTTTCTTT,CASSFTVNTEAFF
-,TRBJ2-7,TRBV27,-,TGTGCCAGCAGTTGGTCGTCCCTCGGGGACGAGCAGTACTTC,CASSWSSLGDEQYF
-,TRBJ2-1,TRBV28,-,TGTGCCAGCAGTGTCTACGGGACTCCCCGGAGGAATGAGCAGTTCTTC,CASSVYGTPRRNEQFF
-,TRBJ2-3,TRBV4-1,-,TGCGCCAGCAGCACCCCAGGGTCAGATACGCAGTATTTT,CASSTPGSDTQYF
-,TRBJ2-7,TRBV27,-,TGTGCCAGCAGTTTAGCAGGAAGTTACGAGCAGTACTTC,CASSLAGSYEQYF
-,TRBJ2-2,TRBV2,TRBD1,TGTGCCAGCAGTTCAGACAGGGGGGTCACCGGGGAGCTGTTTTTT,CASSSDRGVTGELFF
-,TRBJ2-2,TRBV5-1,TRBD2,TGCGCCAGCAGATCTGGCGGGGGGGCCTTCGGGGAGCTGTTTTTT,CASRSGGGAFGELFF
-,TRBJ1-2,TRBV7-8,TRBD1,TGTGCCAGCAGCCAAACCGGGACAGGGAACGTCTATGGCTACACCTTC,CASSQTGTGNVYGYTF
once,TRBJ2-1,TRBV6-5,-,TGTGCCAGCAGCCAACTACGCGGTGAGCAGTTCTTC,CASSQLRGEQFF
few,TRBJ2-1,TRBV5-5,TRBD2,TGTGCCAGCAGCCATTGGACTAGCGGGGGGGCGTCCCACAATGAGCAGTTCTTC,CASSHWTSGGASHNEQFF
-,TRBJ2-1,TRBV5-1,TRBD2,TGCGCCAGCAGCAACGGACTAGCGGGGAGGAATGAGCAGTTCTTC,CASSNGLAGRNEQFF
-,TRBJ1-5,TRBV7-2,-,TGTGCCAGCAGCACCACAGGGAACGGGCAGCCCCAGCATTTT,CASSTTGNGQPQHF
-,TRBJ2-2,TRBV5-1,-,TGCGCCAGCAAAGCGGCGGGCGGACCGTACACCGGGGAGCTGTTTTTT,CASKAAGGPYTGELFF
-,TRBJ2-7,TRBV5-5,TRBD1,TGTGCCAGCAGCCGCCGGGACAGGAACTACGAGCAGTACTTC,CASSRRDRNYEQYF
-,TRBJ1-4,TRBV5-6,-,TGTGCCAGCAGCTTGGGGCTCGGGGGATATGAAAAACTGTTTTTT,CASSLGLGGYEKLFF
-,TRBJ1-1,TRBV5-1,-,TGCGCCAGCAGCCAAGCCCCGGGGGTGAACACTGAAGCTTTCTTT,CASSQAPGVNTEAFF
-,TRBJ1-4,TRBV5-5,TRBD1,TGTGCCAGCAGCGTGGTTTTCCAGGGGGCAGGGACTAATGAAAAACTGTTTTTT,CASSVVFQGAGTNEKLFF
-,TRBJ2-5,TRBV7-2,-,TGTGCCAGCAGCTTAGACCAGTGGACCCAGTACTTC,CASSLDQWTQYF
-,TRBJ2-2,TRBV7-2,-,TGTGCCAGCAGCTTAGTAGCAAACACCGGGGAGCTGTTTTTT,CASSLVANTGELFF
-,TRBJ2-3,TRBV6-5,TRBD1,TGTGCCAGTCGGGACAGCTACACAGATACGCAGTATTTT,CASRDSYTDTQYF
-,TRBJ1-1,TRBV5-1,TRBD1,TGCGCCAGCAGCTTGGGCGACAGGGTGAACACTGAAGCTTTCTTT,CASSLGDRVNTEAFF
-,TRBJ1-4,TRBV27,TRBD1,TGTGCCAGCAGTTCCTGGACAGGGGATGAAAAACTGTTTTTT,CASSSWTGDEKLFF
few,TRBJ1-1,TRBV5-1,-,TGCGCCAGCAGCTTGGGAGGGCACCTGAACACTGAAGCTTTCTTT,CASSLGGHLNTEAFF
few,TRBJ2-3,TRBV5-1,TRBD1,TGCGCCAGCAGCTTGTCCGGGACAGGGATTGGAGATACGCAGTATTTT,CASSLSGTGIGDTQYF
-,TRBJ2-2,TRBV2,-,TGTGCCAGCAGTGTTTGGGGGCCAACCGGGGAGCTGTTTTTT,CASSVWGPTGELFF
-,TRBJ2-2,TRBV10-3,-,TGTGCCATCAGTGAGCGCCTTCATACTAGTACCGGGGAGCTGTTTTTT,CAISERLHTSTGELFF
-,TRBJ1-5,TRBV6-6,-,TGTGCCAGCAGTTACTCGAACTCTGAGCCCCAGCATTTT,CASSYSNSEPQHF
few,TRBJ2-5,TRBV11-3,-,TGTGCCAGCAGCCGAGGGGACAACCCCCAAGAGACCCAGTACTTC,CASSRGDNPQETQYF
-,TRBJ1-6,TRBV2,-,TGTGCCAGCAGTGAATCCCGGTCCGGGGGGTCACCCCTCCACTTT,CASSESRSGGSPLHF
-,TRBJ2-5,TRBV5-1,TRBD2,TGCGCCAGCAGCTCTCTCACTACTAGCGGGGGGCCCGGGGAGACCCAGTACTTC,CASSSLTTSGGPGETQYF
-,TRBJ2-7,TRBV6-1,-,TGTGCCAGCATCCCCCGGGGAGACCGCTACGAGCAGTACTTC,CASIPRGDRYEQYF
once,TRBJ1-5,TRBV28,TRBD1,TGTGCCAGCAGTCAGGGGGCCAACTTCGGCAATCAGCCCCAGCATTTT,CASSQGANFGNQPQHF
-,TRBJ1-5,TRBV2,-,TGTGCCAGCAGGATCAGCGGGGGAAGCAATCAGCCCCAGCATTTT,CASRISGGSNQPQHF
few,TRBJ2-7,TRBV4-1,-,TGCGCCAGCAGCCCCTATACCACTTCCTACGAGCAGTACTTC,CASSPYTTSYEQYF
-,TRBJ2-3,TRBV5-6,TRBD2,TGTGCCAGCAGCCCACCGAGATGGACTAGCGGGAGCACAGATACGCAGTATTTT,CASSPPRWTSGSTDTQYF
-,TRBJ2-7,TRBV15,-,TGTGCCACCGGGGCCCGCAGGGATCCCTCCTACGAGCAGTACTTC,CATGARRDPSYEQYF
once,TRBJ1-4,TRBV5-4,-,TGTGCCAGCAGCTTGAAGGTGGGGGGTAATGAAAAACTGTTTTTT,CASSLKVGGNEKLFF
-,TRBJ2-7,TRBV29-1,TRBD1,TGCAGCGTCCTCAGGCTGAGGGACAGATACTACGAGCAGTACTTC,CSVLRLRDRYYEQYF
-,TRBJ1-2,TRBV7-9,TRBD1,TGTGCCAGCAGCTTAGTTTCCGGACAGGGGATTTCGAGGAACTATGGCTACACCTTC,CASSLVSGQGISRNYGYTF
-,TRBJ1-1,TRBV6-4,-,TGTGCCAGCAGTGAAGAGGCCTCCACTGAAGCTTTCTTT,CASSEEASTEAFF